This T cell receptor beta chain was sequenced for a study of blood T cell repertoires in COVID-19. In the authors' methods: Amplification with reference gene primers provided the estimates of nucleated cell counts. Assay used: immunoSEQ multiplex PCR; TCRdb lists only in-frame clones, some missing. V, J and clone size reflect that table, while D and trimming were determined from the DNA. The data show around 75,000 clones, about 86% seen once. The table lists this clone with a count of one. Germline V CDR1 and CDR2: SGHAT, FQNNGV. The CDR3 spans 13 residues. The germline V and J ends were trimmed by 0 bases and 6 bases, with 9 bases remaining between them.

The sample was peripheral blood. The V and J genes are TRBV11-2 and TRBJ2-7, with TRBD1 as a possible D gene (5 bases). The clonotype was recovered from a man aged 65 to 79 with active COVID-19. CDR3 region: CASSLDQGTEQYF. Written as DNA, the CDR3 is TGTGCCAGCAGCTTAGACCAGGGTACCGAGCAGTACTTC. The whole variable domain, filled in from reference TRBV11-2 and TRBJ2-7, reads EAGVAQSPRYKIIEKRQSVAFWCNPISGHATLYWYQQILGQGPKLLIQFQNNGVVDDSQLPKDRFSAERLKGVDSTLKIQPAKLEDSAVYLCASSLDQGTEQYFGPGTRLTVT.